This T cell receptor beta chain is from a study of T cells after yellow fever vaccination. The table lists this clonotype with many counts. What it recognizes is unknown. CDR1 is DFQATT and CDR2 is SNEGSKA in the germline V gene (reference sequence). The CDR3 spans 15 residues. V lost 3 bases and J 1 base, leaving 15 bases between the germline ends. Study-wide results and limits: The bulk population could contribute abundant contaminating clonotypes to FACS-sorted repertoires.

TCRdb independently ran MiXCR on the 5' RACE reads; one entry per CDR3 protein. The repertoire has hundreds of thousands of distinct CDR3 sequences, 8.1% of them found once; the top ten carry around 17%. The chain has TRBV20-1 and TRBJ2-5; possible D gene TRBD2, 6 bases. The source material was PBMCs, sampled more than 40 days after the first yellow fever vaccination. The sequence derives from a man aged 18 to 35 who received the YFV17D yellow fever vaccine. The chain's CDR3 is CSASQRLATQETQYF. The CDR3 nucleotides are TGCAGTGCTAGTCAACGGCTAGCGACCCAAGAGACCCAGTACTTC.